Following are 29 T cell receptor beta chains from one sample sequenced in a study of cytomegalovirus exposure and HLA in healthy donors. The PCR ran on 60 Vbeta and 13 Jbeta primers. Sequencing was performed with immunoSEQ multiplex PCR; in TCRdb, only in-frame clones are kept and a portion is missing. The sample holds 150,000 to 200,000 clones, 10% to 15% seen once. Sequencing was done on a sample of PBMCs. These TCRs come from a man in his fifties or sixties in good health and CMV-seropositive.

The genes are TRBV30 and TRBJ1-1; D might be TRBD1 (6 bases). The CDR3 spans 12 residues. Trimming stripped 2 bases from V and 7 bases from J, with 11 bases between. Germline V gene sequence: CDR1 GTSNPN, CDR2 SVGIG (reference sequence). CDR3: CAWSRGAIEAFF. CDR3 in DNA: TGTGCCTGGAGTCGGGGGGCGATTGAAGCTTTCTTT.

The chain uses TRBV9 and TRBJ2-3; TRBD2 agrees at 8 bases. In germline, CDR1 is SGDLS, CDR2 YYNGEE. This CDR3 is 15 amino acids long. Trimming cost V 4 bases and J 5 bases; bases outside gene matches: 9. The CDR3 bases are TGTGCCAGCAGCCCAAGCGGGGGAGGCTTAGATACGCAGTATTTT. The encoded protein is CASSPSGGGLDTQYF.

The chain couples TRBV28 to TRBJ1-2; no clear D. CDR1 is MDHEN and CDR2 is SYDVKM in the germline V gene. Deletions cut 3 bases from V and 4 bases from J, with 9 bases between. The CDR3 is made up of 13 amino acids. The CDR3 coding sequence is TGTGCCAGCAGTTTCTCGGAGACCTATGGCTACACCTTC. Residues: CASSFSETYGYTF.

V is TRBV4-2 and J is TRBJ1-1; D not resolved. V gave up 3 bases and J gave up 2 bases, with 13 bases separating them. The CDR3 is 15 amino acids. Germline V gene sequence: CDR1 LGHNA, CDR2 YNFKEQ. The chain's CDR3 is CASSQKQSSNTEAFF. DNA for the CDR3: TGTGCCAGCAGCCAGAAACAGTCGTCAAACACTGAAGCTTTCTTT.

The chain employs TRBV10-3 and TRBJ1-2; 7 nucleotides align to TRBD1. The V segment lost 6 bases and the J segment 4 bases; nucleotides outside the gene matches: 8. This CDR3 spans 14 amino acids. The germline gives CDR1 ENHRY, CDR2 SYGVKD. The CDR3 DNA reads as TGTGCCATCAGGGTGGCGACAGGGAGCTATGGCTACACCTTC. Translating gives CAIRVATGSYGYTF.

The gene calls are TRBV19 and TRBJ1-5, with unresolved D. The CDR3 loop spans 13 amino acids. Per the germline V gene, CDR1 is LNHDA and CDR2 is SQIVND (reference sequence). The ends were cut back, 7 bases at V and 4 bases at J, with 11 bases in the middle. The CDR3 protein is CASTQDPNQPQHF. The CDR3 nucleotides read TGTGCCAGTACCCAGGATCCTAATCAGCCCCAGCATTTT. The full variable domain, rest sourced from reference TRBV19 and TRBJ1-5, is DGGITQSPKYLFRKEGQNVTLSCEQNLNHDAMYWYRQDPGQGLRLIYYSQIVNDFQKGDIAEGYSVSREKKESFPLTVTSAQKNPTAFYLCASTQDPNQPQHFGDGTRLSIL.

This chain links TRBV15 with TRBJ2-7; tentative D call: TRBD1 (8 bases). The germline V and J ends were trimmed by 4 bases and 2 bases, with 18 bases remaining between them. The CDR3 runs to 16 residues. Looked up from germline, CDR1 is LNHNV and CDR2 is YYDKDF (reference sequence). The CDR3 nucleotides read TGTGCCACCAGCACTGTTGGGGGGGGACAGGCCTACGAGCAGTACTTC. Translated: CATSTVGGGQAYEQYF.

The chain carries TRBV19 and TRBJ1-2; TRBD1 agrees at 12 bases. Trimming took 7 bases from V and 1 from J; bases not matched to a gene: 7. The CDR3 totals 16 residues. Germline values: CDR1 LNHDA, CDR2 SQIVND (reference sequence). As DNA, the CDR3 is TGTGCCAGTACCCGGGACAGGGGGCGCCGTAACTATGGCTACACCTTC. Its protein product is CASTRDRGRRNYGYTF.

The sample holds a few counts of this clone. The rearrangement links TRBV7-9 to TRBJ1-6, with 8 bases aligning to TRBD1. The trim removed 4 bases at V and 8 bases at J, leaving 7 bases unmatched. The CDR3 length is 15 residues. Per the germline V gene, CDR1 is SEHNR and CDR2 is FQNEAQ (reference sequence). The CDR3 DNA sequence: TGTGCCAGCAGCTCGGGGGCAGGGGGCGATTCACCCCTCCACTTT. Protein product: CASSSGAGGDSPLHF. The variable domain in full, completed from reference TRBV7-9 and TRBJ1-6, reads DTGVSQNPRHKITKRGQNVTFRCDPISEHNRLYWYRQTLGQGPEFLTYFQNEAQLEKSRLLSDRFSAERPKGSFSTLEIQRTEQGDSAMYLCASSSGAGGDSPLHFGNGTRLTVT.

This clone turned up a few times. The chain links TRBV9 to TRBJ2-5; 9 bases fit TRBD1. The CDR3 loop spans 16 amino acids. Unmatched junction bases numbered 7, after V lost 3 bases and J lost 1 base. The germline V gene has CDR1 SGDLS and CDR2 YYNGEE. CDR3 sequence reads: CASSGFDRGVQETQYF. CDR3 DNA: TGTGCCAGCAGCGGCTTCGACAGGGGGGTCCAAGAGACCCAGTACTTC.

The gene calls are TRBV5-4 and TRBJ2-5, with TRBD2 identical over 9 bases. Trimming cost V 3 bases and J 3 bases; bases outside gene matches: 3. Per the germline V gene, CDR1 is SGHNT and CDR2 is YYREEE (reference sequence). CDR3 size: 14 residues. CDR3 protein: CASSSRLAEETQYF. DNA for the CDR3: TGTGCCAGCAGCTCAAGACTAGCGGAAGAGACCCAGTACTTC.

This rearrangement joins TRBV5-8 to TRBJ1-2; 7 bases align to TRBD1. Germline V gene data show CDR1 as SGHTS and CDR2 as YDEGEE. The CDR3 covers 15 residues. Losses at the gene ends were 5 bases for V and 4 bases for J; bases not matched to a gene: 11. Written as DNA, the CDR3 is TGTGCCAGCAGTATCCGACAGGGAGGATTCTATGGCTACACCTTC. It translates to CASSIRQGGFYGYTF.

The chain combines TRBV4-1 with TRBJ2-5; 12 nucleotides agree with TRBD2. This CDR3 is 18 amino acids long. Germline V CDR1 and CDR2: MGHRA, YSYEKL. The J segment lost 5 bases and the V segment lost 0 bases, leaving 10 bases of the junction unmatched. The CDR3: CASSQDWTSGVSKETQYF. The DNA of the CDR3 is TGCGCCAGCAGCCAAGATTGGACTAGCGGGGTCTCAAAGGAGACCCAGTACTTC.

The chain joins TRBV5-1 to TRBJ2-3, with a possible D match to TRBD2 (5 bases). Trimming took off 1 base at V and 1 base at J, with 7 bases between the two ends. The CDR3 has 14 amino acids. The germline gives CDR1 SGHRS, CDR2 YFSETQ. The CDR3 is CASSLLEGTDTQYF. In DNA, the CDR3 is TGCGCCAGCAGCTTGTTGGAGGGCACAGATACGCAGTATTTT.

This clone was seen a single time. A junction end diverges from the germline sequence, so it may reflect a read error. The V call is TRBV7-9, the J call TRBJ1-1; maybe TRBD1 (5 bases). Germline lookup yields CDR1 SEHNR and CDR2 FQNEAQ (reference sequence). This CDR3 region has 14 residues. CDR3 residues: CAGSLQEVNTEAFF. CDR3 sequence (DNA): TGTGCCGGCAGCTTACAGGAAGTGAACACTGAAGCTTTCTTT.

This chain connects TRBV5-5 to TRBJ2-1, with TRBD2 matching over 8 bases. CDR1 and CDR2 from the germline V gene are SGHKS and YYEKEE (reference sequence). The CDR3 spans 13 residues. V was clipped by 4 bases and J by 13 bases; unmatched bases: 10. DNA for the CDR3: TGTGCCAGCAGCACAGAGCGGGGGCCCCCTCAGTTCTTC. It specifies CASSTERGPPQFF.

The rearrangement links TRBV5-1 to TRBJ2-1; tentatively, D is TRBD1 (6 bases). Germline CDR1 and CDR2: SGHRS and YFSETQ. Trimming took off 4 bases at V and 7 bases at J, with 21 bases between the two ends. CDR3 length: 16 residues. For the CDR3, the DNA is TGCGCCAGCAGCCCTACCGAGACGGCGAGGGGGAATGAGCAGTTCTTC. Protein: CASSPTETARGNEQFF.

In this sample, this clone turned up a few times. The rearrangement uses TRBV19 and TRBJ1-2; D uncertain. The CDR3 length is 14 residues. The germline CDR1 and CDR2 sequences are LNHDA and SQIVND (reference sequence). V was shortened by 4 bases and J by 8 bases, with 17 bases between the two germline ends. DNA for the CDR3: TGTGCCAGTAGTAAGGAGGGCCGGGCTCGGGGCTACACCTTC. Protein product: CASSKEGRARGYTF.

This clone was seen a few times. The chain is built from TRBV6-5 and TRBJ1-1; the match to TRBD1 covers 7 bases. Germline-derived CDR1 and CDR2 are MNHEY and SVGAGI. V trimming: 7 bases; J trimming: 6 bases; junction bases outside the gene matches: 2. The CDR3 runs to 11 residues. CDR3 region: CASIQGAEAFF. The CDR3 nucleotides read TGTGCCAGCATCCAGGGGGCTGAAGCTTTCTTT.

The chain employs TRBV2 and TRBJ2-2; 10 bases are a match to TRBD1. J gave up 4 bases and V 5 bases, and 1 base lay outside the gene matches. CDR1 is SNHLY, CDR2 FYNNEI, per germline. The length of the CDR3 is 14 residues. CDR3 nucleotides: TGTGCCAGCAGTAGACAGGGGGCCACCGGGGAGCTGTTTTTT. Residues: CASSRQGATGELFF.

The chain is built from TRBV4-3 and TRBJ2-3, with D possibly TRBD2 on 5 matching bases. V lost 1 base and J lost 4, with 12 bases in between. CDR3 length equals 15 residues. From germline, CDR1 is LGHNA and CDR2 YSLEER. CDR3 sequence reads: CASSQGGYPADTQYF. The CDR3 DNA is TGCGCCAGCAGCCAAGGCGGGTACCCGGCAGATACGCAGTATTTT.

With respect to this clone: Other DNA sequences in the sample encode the same CDR3. The rearrangement uses TRBV5-6 and TRBJ1-5, with a tentative D call TRBD1 (5 bases). The germline V and J ends were trimmed by 4 bases and 5 bases, with 13 bases remaining between them. Germline V gives CDR1 SGHDT, CDR2 YYEEEE. There are 14 residues in the CDR3. As DNA, the CDR3 is TGTGCCAGCAGCGTGCAGGGCCTGGATCAGCCCCAGCATTTT. Protein sequence: CASSVQGLDQPQHF.

The gene calls are TRBV25-1 and TRBJ2-2; TRBD2 aligns across 10 bases. Germline V gene lookup returns CDR1 MGHDK and CDR2 SYGVNS. After removal of 6 bases from V and 3 bases from J, the junction contained 4 bases not matched to a gene. The CDR3 is 15 amino acids. The CDR3 loop is CASSAGTSDTGELFF. The CDR3 DNA reads TGTGCCAGCAGCGCCGGGACTAGCGACACCGGGGAGCTGTTTTTT.

This clone showed up just a few times. J is TRBJ1-1 and V is TRBV19; 11 bases align to TRBD1. With 7 bases clipped from V and 3 bases from J, the junction kept 7 bases outside the gene matches. Germline V gene data show CDR1 as LNHDA and CDR2 as SQIVND (reference sequence). The CDR3 has 15 residues. For the CDR3, the DNA is TGTGCCAGTATGTGGGGGACAGGGGGGTACACTGAAGCTTTCTTT. Translating it yields CASMWGTGGYTEAFF.

This clone turned up a few times. This chain joins TRBV5-6 and TRBJ2-7; 8 bases are a match to TRBD1. Germline V gives CDR1 SGHDT, CDR2 YYEEEE. This CDR3 is built from 15 residues. J lost 6 bases, V lost 4 bases, and 12 bases had no gene match. CDR3 residues: CASSPQRQGAFEQYF. The CDR3 nucleotides are TGTGCCAGCAGCCCCCAAAGGCAGGGGGCGTTCGAGCAGTACTTC. Complete variable domain (other parts from reference TRBV5-6 and TRBJ2-7): DAGVTQSPTHLIKTRGQQVTLRCSPKSGHDTVSWYQQALGQGPQFIFQYYEEEERQRGNFPDRFSGHQFPNYSSELNVNALLLGDSALYLCASSPQRQGAFEQYFGPGTRLTVT.

The genes are TRBV5-8 and TRBJ1-4; the D gene is possibly TRBD1 (5 bases). Germline CDR1 reads SGHTS; CDR2 reads YDEGEE. The CDR3 contains 15 residues. V was cut by 0 bases and J by 4 bases, with 10 bases left in between. The CDR3, as DNA: TGTGCCAGCAGCTTGGAGGGGCGGAATAATGAAAAACTGTTTTTT. This codes for CASSLEGRNNEKLFF.

This clone has just a few counts. This chain uses TRBV5-4 with TRBJ2-2; TRBD1 agrees at 7 bases. V gave up 5 bases and J gave up 0 bases; unmatched junction bases: 4. Germline CDR1 and CDR2: SGHNT and YYREEE (reference sequence). CDR3 length: 15 amino acids. The CDR3 is CASSSGTANTGELFF. The DNA of the CDR3 is TGTGCCAGCAGTTCCGGGACAGCGAACACCGGGGAGCTGTTTTTT.

The chain combines TRBV7-2 with TRBJ2-1, with D uncertain. Germline CDR1 SGHTA, CDR2 FQGNSA. This CDR3 region has 16 residues. The ends were cut back, 5 bases at V and 8 bases at J, with 22 bases in the middle. Here the CDR3 reads CASSPVVRVSFDEQFF. The CDR3 DNA reads TGTGCCAGCAGCCCAGTGGTTCGGGTGTCTTTCGATGAGCAGTTCTTC.

The chain is built from TRBV30 and TRBJ1-2, with 10 bases matching TRBD1. V lost 1 base to trimming and J lost 6 bases; unmatched junction nucleotides: 20. The CDR3 runs 19 residues. Germline-derived CDR1 and CDR2 are GTSNPN and SVGIG (reference sequence). The CDR3 sequence: CAWSGPYRDRGPGWHGYTF. Here the CDR3 DNA reads TGTGCCTGGAGTGGTCCCTACCGGGACAGGGGTCCAGGGTGGCATGGCTACACCTTC.